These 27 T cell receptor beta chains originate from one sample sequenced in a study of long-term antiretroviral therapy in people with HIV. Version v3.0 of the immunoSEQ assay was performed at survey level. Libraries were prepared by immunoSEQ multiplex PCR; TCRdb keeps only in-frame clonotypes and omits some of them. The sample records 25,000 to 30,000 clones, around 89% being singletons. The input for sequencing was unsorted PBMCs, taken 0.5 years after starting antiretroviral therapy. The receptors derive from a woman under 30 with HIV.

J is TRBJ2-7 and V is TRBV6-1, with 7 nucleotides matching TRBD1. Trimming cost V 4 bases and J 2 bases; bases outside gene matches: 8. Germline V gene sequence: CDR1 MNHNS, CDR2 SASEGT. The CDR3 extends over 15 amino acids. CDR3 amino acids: CASSAGQGVTYEQYF. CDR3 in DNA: TGTGCCAGCAGTGCCGGGCAGGGGGTCACCTACGAGCAGTACTTC.

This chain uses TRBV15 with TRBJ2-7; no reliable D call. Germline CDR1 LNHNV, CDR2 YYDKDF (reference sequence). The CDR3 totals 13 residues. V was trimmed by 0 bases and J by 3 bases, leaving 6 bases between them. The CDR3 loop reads CATSRDRDYEQYF. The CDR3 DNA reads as TGTGCCACCAGCAGAGATAGGGACTACGAGCAGTACTTC.

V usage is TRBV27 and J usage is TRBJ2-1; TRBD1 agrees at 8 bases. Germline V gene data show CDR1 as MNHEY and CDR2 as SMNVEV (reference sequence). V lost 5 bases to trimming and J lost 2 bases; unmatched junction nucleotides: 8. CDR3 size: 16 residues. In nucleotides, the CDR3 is TGTGCCAGCAGTGACGGGACAGGCAGTCCCTACAATGAGCAGTTCTTC. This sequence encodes CASSDGTGSPYNEQFF.

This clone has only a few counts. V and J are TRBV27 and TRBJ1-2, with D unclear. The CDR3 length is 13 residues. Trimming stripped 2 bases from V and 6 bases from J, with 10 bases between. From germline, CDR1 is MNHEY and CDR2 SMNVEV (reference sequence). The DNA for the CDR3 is TGTGCCAGCAGTTTAGGATCTTCCGATGGCTACACCTTC. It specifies CASSLGSSDGYTF.

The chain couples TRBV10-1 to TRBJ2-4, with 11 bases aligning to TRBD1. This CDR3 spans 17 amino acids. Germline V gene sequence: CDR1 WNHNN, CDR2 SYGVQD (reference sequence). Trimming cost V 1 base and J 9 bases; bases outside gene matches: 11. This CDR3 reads CASSEFGQGAGFGIQYF. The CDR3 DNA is TGCGCCAGCAGTGAGTTCGGACAGGGGGCCGGGTTCGGCATTCAGTACTTC.

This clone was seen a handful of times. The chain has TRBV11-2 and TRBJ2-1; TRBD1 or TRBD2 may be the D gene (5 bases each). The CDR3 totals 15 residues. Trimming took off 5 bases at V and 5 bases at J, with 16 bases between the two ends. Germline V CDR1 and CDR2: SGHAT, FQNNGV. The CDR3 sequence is CASSAPGPFDNEQFF. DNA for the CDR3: TGTGCCAGCAGCGCACCGGGACCCTTCGACAATGAGCAGTTCTTC.

The CDR3 sequence: CASGDTGGVNEKLFF. The CDR3 DNA reads TGTGCCAGCGGAGACACCGGAGGGGTGAATGAAAAACTGTTTTTT. The chain joins TRBV25-1 to TRBJ1-4; D possibly corresponds to TRBD1 (5 bases). This CDR3 is built from 15 residues. V lost 8 bases and J 5 bases, leaving 18 bases between the germline ends. The V gene's germline CDR1 is MGHDK and CDR2 SYGVNS. Based on the CDR3 plus reference TRBV25-1 and TRBJ1-4, the full variable domain is EADIYQTPRYLVIGTGKKITLECSQTMGHDKMYWYQQDPGMELHLIHYSYGVNSTEKGDLSSESTVSRIRTEHFPLTLESARPSHTSQYLCASGDTGGVNEKLFFGSGTQLSVL.

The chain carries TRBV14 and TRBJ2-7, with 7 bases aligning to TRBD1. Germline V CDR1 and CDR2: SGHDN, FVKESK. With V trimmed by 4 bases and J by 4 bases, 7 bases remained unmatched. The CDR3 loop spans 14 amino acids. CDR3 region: CASSPFAGGYEQYF. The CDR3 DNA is TGTGCCAGCAGCCCTTTCGCAGGGGGATACGAGCAGTACTTC.

This chain's CDR3 is CASKATPDTQYF. The CDR3, as DNA: TGTGCCAGCAAAGCGACCCCAGATACGCAGTATTTT. The genes are TRBV13 and TRBJ2-3; D unclear. Germline CDR1 and CDR2: PRHDT and FYEKMQ (reference sequence). Between the trimmed V and J ends, which lost 7 bases and 4 bases, there was a span of 9 bases. The CDR3 contains 12 residues.

The CDR3 DNA reads TGCGCCAGCAGCATAGGGACTAGCAGATTCAATGAGCAGTTCTTC. This gives the protein CASSIGTSRFNEQFF. This chain links TRBV4-3 with TRBJ2-1, with 9 bases aligning to TRBD2. CDR1 and CDR2 (germline): LGHNA, YSLEER. V was pared by 5 bases and J by 6 bases, with 8 bases of the junction left unmatched. The CDR3 runs 15 residues.

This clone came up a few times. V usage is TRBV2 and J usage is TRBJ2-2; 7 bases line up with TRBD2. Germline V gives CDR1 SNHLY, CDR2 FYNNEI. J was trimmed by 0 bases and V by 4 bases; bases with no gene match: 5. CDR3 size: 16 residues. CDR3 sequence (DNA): TGTGCCAGCAGTGGGGAGCGGGAAACGAACACCGGGGAGCTGTTTTTT. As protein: CASSGERETNTGELFF.

This CDR3 reads CASSPADSSYEQYF. Written as DNA, the CDR3 is TGTGCCAGCAGCCCCGCGGACAGCTCCTACGAGCAGTACTTC. The J gene is TRBJ2-7, the V gene TRBV5-6; a possible D gene is TRBD1 (6 bases). V dropped 4 bases and J dropped 0 bases, with 11 bases sitting between them. From germline, CDR1 is SGHDT and CDR2 YYEEEE. The CDR3 runs 14 residues.

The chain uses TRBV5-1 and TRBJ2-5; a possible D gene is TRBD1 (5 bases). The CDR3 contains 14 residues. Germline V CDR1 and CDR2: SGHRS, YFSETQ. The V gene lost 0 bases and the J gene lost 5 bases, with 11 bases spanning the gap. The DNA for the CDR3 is TGCGCCAGCAGCTTGGAAGGGGTGAGGGAGACCCAGTACTTC. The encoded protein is CASSLEGVRETQYF.

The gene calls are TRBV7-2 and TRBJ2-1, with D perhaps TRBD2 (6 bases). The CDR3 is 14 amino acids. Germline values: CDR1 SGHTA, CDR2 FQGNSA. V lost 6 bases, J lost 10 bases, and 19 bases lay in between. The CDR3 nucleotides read TGTGCCAGCAGTAGCCGGGACTTTAAGGGGGAGCAGTTCTTC. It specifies CASSSRDFKGEQFF.

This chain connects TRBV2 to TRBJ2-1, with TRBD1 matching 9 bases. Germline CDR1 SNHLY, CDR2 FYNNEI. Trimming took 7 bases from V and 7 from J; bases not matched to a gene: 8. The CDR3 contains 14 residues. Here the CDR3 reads CASTDRGLGNEQFF. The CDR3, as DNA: TGTGCCAGCACGGACAGGGGACTTGGAAATGAGCAGTTCTTC.

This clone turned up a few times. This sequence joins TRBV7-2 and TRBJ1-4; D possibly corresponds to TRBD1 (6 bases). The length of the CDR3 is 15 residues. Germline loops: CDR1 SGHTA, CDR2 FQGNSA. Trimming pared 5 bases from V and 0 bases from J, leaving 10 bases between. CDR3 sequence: CASSRAGATNEKLFF. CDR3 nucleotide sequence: TGTGCCAGCAGCCGTGCAGGGGCAACTAATGAAAAACTGTTTTTT. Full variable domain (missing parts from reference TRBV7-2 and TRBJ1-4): GAGVSQSPSNKVTEKGKDVELRCDPISGHTALYWYRQSLGQGLEFLIYFQGNSAPDKSGLPSDRFSAERTGGSVSTLTIQRTQQEDSAVYLCASSRAGATNEKLFFGSGTQLSVL.

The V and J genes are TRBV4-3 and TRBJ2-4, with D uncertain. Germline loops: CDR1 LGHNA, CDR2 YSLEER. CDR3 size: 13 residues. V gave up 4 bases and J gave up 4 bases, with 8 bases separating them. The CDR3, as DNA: TGCGCCAGCAGCCCCGAGATGAAAAACATTCAGTACTTC. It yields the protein CASSPEMKNIQYF.

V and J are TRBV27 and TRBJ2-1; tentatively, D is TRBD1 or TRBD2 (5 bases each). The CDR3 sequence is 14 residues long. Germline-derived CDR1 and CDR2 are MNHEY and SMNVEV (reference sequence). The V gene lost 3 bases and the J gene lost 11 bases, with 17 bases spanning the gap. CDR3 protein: CASSLWGSGRQQFF. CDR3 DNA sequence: TGTGCCAGCAGTTTGTGGGGGAGTGGAAGACAGCAGTTCTTC.

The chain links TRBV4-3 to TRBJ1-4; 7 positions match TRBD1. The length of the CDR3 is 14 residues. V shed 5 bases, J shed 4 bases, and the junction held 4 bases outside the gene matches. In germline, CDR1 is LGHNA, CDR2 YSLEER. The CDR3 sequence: CASSGQVINEKLFF. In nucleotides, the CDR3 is TGCGCCAGCAGCGGACAGGTGATTAATGAAAAACTGTTTTTT.

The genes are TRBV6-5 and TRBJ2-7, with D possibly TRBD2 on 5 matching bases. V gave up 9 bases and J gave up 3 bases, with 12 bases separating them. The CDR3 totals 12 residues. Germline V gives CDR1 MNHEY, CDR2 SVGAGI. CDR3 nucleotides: TGTGCCAGTAGCGACGGAGACTACGAGCAGTACTTC. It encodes CASSDGDYEQYF.

In DNA form, the CDR3 reads TGTGCCAGCAGCGGGCCCGGCGGGCTTTACAATGAGCAGTTCTTC. Protein: CASSGPGGLYNEQFF. This sequence joins TRBV9 and TRBJ2-1, with D maybe TRBD2 (5 bases). Germline CDR1 reads SGDLS; CDR2 reads YYNGEE. V was shortened by 3 bases and J by 4 bases, with 14 bases between the two germline ends. This CDR3 contains 15 residues.

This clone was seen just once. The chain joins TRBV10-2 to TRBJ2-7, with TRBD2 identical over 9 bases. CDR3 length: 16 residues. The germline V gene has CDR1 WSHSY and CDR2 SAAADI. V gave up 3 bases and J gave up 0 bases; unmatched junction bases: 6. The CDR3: CASSDTGTSYSYEQYF. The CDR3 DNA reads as TGCGCCAGCAGTGATACCGGGACTAGCTACTCCTACGAGCAGTACTTC.

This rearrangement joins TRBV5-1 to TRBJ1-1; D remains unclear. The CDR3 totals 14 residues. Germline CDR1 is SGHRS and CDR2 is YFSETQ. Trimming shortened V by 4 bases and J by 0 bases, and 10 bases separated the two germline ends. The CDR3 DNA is TGCGCCAGCAGCCTCACTCTTATGAACACTGAAGCTTTCTTT. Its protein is CASSLTLMNTEAFF. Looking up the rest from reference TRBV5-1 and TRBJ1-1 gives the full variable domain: KAGVTQTPRYLIKTRGQQVTLSCSPISGHRSVSWYQQTPGQGLQFLFEYFSETQRNKGNFPGRFSGRQFSNSRSEMNVSTLELGDSALYLCASSLTLMNTEAFFGQGTRLTVV.

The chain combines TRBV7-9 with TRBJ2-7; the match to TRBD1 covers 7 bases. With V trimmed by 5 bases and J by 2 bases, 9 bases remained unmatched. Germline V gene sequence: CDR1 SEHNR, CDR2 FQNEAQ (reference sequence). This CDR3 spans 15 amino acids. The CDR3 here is CASSLDRDPPYEQYF. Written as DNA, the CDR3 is TGTGCCAGCAGCCTAGACAGGGATCCACCCTACGAGCAGTACTTC.

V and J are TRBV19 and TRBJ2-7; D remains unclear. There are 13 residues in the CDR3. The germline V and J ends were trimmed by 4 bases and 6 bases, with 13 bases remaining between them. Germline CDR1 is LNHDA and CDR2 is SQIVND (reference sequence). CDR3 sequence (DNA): TGTGCCAGTAGTAAAAGGGCTTCGGGCGAGCAGTACTTC. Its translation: CASSKRASGEQYF. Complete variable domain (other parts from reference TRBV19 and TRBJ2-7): DGGITQSPKYLFRKEGQNVTLSCEQNLNHDAMYWYRQDPGQGLRLIYYSQIVNDFQKGDIAEGYSVSREKKESFPLTVTSAQKNPTAFYLCASSKRASGEQYFGPGTRLTVT.

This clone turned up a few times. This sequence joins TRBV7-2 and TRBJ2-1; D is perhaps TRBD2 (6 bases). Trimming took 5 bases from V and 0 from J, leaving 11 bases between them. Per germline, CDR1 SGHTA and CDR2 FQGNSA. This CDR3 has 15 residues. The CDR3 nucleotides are TGTGCCAGCAGCCGGACTACTCCCTCCTACAATGAGCAGTTCTTC. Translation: CASSRTTPSYNEQFF.

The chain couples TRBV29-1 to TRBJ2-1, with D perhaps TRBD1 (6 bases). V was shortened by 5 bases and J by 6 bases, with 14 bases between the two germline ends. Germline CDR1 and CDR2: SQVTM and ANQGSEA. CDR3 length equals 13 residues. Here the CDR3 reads CSVPGQQSNEQFF. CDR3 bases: TGCAGCGTTCCGGGACAACAGTCCAATGAGCAGTTCTTC.